The present T cell receptor (beta chain) was sequenced within a study of blood T cell repertoires in COVID-19. Study at large: Sources were T cells, B-cell-depleted T cells, or PBMCs; the material itself was cDNA or gDNA.

Sequencing was performed with immunoSEQ multiplex PCR; in TCRdb, only in-frame clones are kept and a portion is missing. The sample comprises 110,000 to 150,000 clones, just under 90% of which are singletons, and 11% rests with the top ten. With 6 bases clipped from V and 3 bases from J, the junction kept 5 bases outside the gene matches. Germline V lookup: CDR1 MNHEY, CDR2 SVGEGT. The CDR3 loop spans 14 amino acids. The sequence derives from a woman older than 75 with acute or convalescent COVID-19. The sample consisted of peripheral blood. This chain uses TRBV6-2 or TRBV6-3 with TRBJ2-5; 9 nucleotides match TRBD1. CDR3 nucleotides: TGTGCCAGCAGCCACAGGGGGCCTAAAGAGACCCAGTACTTC. It specifies CASSHRGPKETQYF.